The subject of this entry is one T cell receptor beta chain. The antigen remains undetermined. In the PCR, 60 Vbeta and 13 Jbeta primers were used. The assay was immunoSEQ multiplex PCR, and TCRdb's table has in-frame clones only and misses some. Found here are a few hundred thousand clones, 85% to 95% of them singletons; the top ten hold 1.7%. This sample was included in a study of cytomegalovirus exposure and HLA in healthy donors. Findings of the study overall: Productive rates of about 87% or about 30% were seen for most TCR beta V segments in an earlier analysis. Sequencing probably produced one cluster of sequence variants that were highly shared. Roughly even sequencing depth across donors was the assumption behind the presence/absence analyses.

V was cut by 8 bases and J by 6 bases, with 16 bases left in between. The CDR3 is 14 amino acids. CDR1 is ENHRY, CDR2 SYGVKD, per germline. The clonotype comes from a girl aged 2 to 10 in good health and CMV-seronegative. Sequenced material: PBMCs. The chain recombines TRBV10-3 with TRBJ2-2; D may be TRBD1 (5 bases). The CDR3 protein is CAIAENPGSGELFF. The CDR3, as DNA: TGTGCCATCGCCGAAAATCCAGGGTCCGGGGAGCTGTTTTTT.